This T cell receptor beta chain emerged from a study of T-cell reconstitution after alpha-beta-depleted transplantation in children. Points on this clonotype: One base away lies a much larger clone, so this may be a sequencing read error. In this CDR3 the conserved last residue, phenylalanine or tryptophan, is missing, so a read error is likely.

The library targeted TCRbeta and was prepared with unique molecular identifiers. MiXCR was run by TCRdb on the PCR reads, yielding one entry per CDR3 protein. Counted here are some 600,000 distinct CDR3 sequences, under 15% occurring once; the ten biggest clones make up 2.2%. The CDR3 extends over 13 amino acids. Germline V gene sequence: CDR1 SQVTM, CDR2 ANQGSEA. V lost 4 bases, J lost 8 bases, and 6 bases stayed unmatched. This chain connects TRBV29-1 to TRBJ2-1; 9 bases agree with TRBD2. Sequenced here: PBMCs, mostly from graft donor cells, sampled 360 days after TCRalphabeta/CD19-depleted stem cell transplant. This clonotype originated in a male patient younger than 18 who had a stem cell transplant for acute myeloid leukemia, so the T cells may come from the graft donor. The CDR3 protein is CSVGTSATHEQFS. In nucleotides, the CDR3 is TGCAGCGTTGGGACTAGCGCCACTCATGAGCAGTTCTCC.